The 17 T cell receptor beta chains below were found in one sample sequenced in a study of immune evolution from preneoplasia to lung adenocarcinoma. Only in-frame clones appear in the TCRdb table, and some are missing; sequencing was by immunoSEQ multiplex PCR. The sample records just over 4,000 clones, roughly 88% being singletons. The sequencing sample was made of FFPE minimally invasive lung adenocarcinoma tissue. These receptors originate from a donor at least 70 years old with lung adenocarcinoma.

The count of this clone is one. The chain links TRBV5-1 to TRBJ2-1; D unclear. V lost 0 bases to trimming and J lost 5 bases, with 15 bases between them. The germline gives CDR1 SGHRS, CDR2 YFSETQ. The CDR3 length is 16 residues. CDR3 sequence (DNA): TGCGCCAGCAGCTTGGCACAGTCCAAATTTAACAATGAGCAGTTCTTC. Protein sequence: CASSLAQSKFNNEQFF.

This chain connects TRBV29-1 to TRBJ2-7; D perhaps matches TRBD2 (6 bases). CDR3 length equals 15 residues. V dropped 6 bases and J dropped 1 base, with 19 bases sitting between them. Germline values: CDR1 SQVTM, CDR2 ANQGSEA. The CDR3 DNA reads as TGCAGCGTCAGGCTGGATGCTAGCGCTTCCTACGAGCAGTACTTC. This gives the protein CSVRLDASASYEQYF.

The chain is built from TRBV6-5 and TRBJ2-7; 7 bases line up with TRBD2. Trimming at V came to 2 bases and at J to 3 bases, leaving 7 bases not matched to a gene. The germline gives CDR1 MNHEY, CDR2 SVGAGI. This CDR3 region has 15 residues. This CDR3 reads CASSYESGGVYEQYF. The CDR3 bases are TGTGCCAGCAGTTACGAGTCGGGAGGAGTCTACGAGCAGTACTTC.

For the CDR3, the DNA is TGTGCCAGCAGCTTATCTCCGGGCTATGGCTACACCTTC. Translated: CASSLSPGYGYTF. The J gene is TRBJ1-2, the V gene TRBV7-3, with unresolved D. The CDR3 covers 13 residues. V shed 2 bases and J shed 4 bases, with 8 bases lying between them. The germline V gene has CDR1 SGHTA and CDR2 FQGTGA.

V gene TRBV7-2 combines with J gene TRBJ2-1; D is perhaps TRBD1 or TRBD2 (6 bases each). This CDR3 region has 16 residues. Deletions cut 4 bases from V and 6 bases from J, with 19 bases between. The germline V gene has CDR1 SGHTA and CDR2 FQGNSA. The CDR3 nucleotides read TGTGCCAGCAGCTACCTGACAGGAGGGATCGCCAATGAGCAGTTCTTC. Translation: CASSYLTGGIANEQFF.

The chain carries TRBV11-2 and TRBJ1-1; the D is unclear. Between the trimmed V and J ends, which lost 2 bases and 5 bases, there was a span of 12 bases. Germline assignment: CDR1 SGHAT and CDR2 FQNNGV. The CDR3 has 14 amino acids. CDR3 nucleotides: TGTGCCAGCAGCTTAAGCCGGGGTGAGACTGAAGCTTTCTTT. This codes for CASSLSRGETEAFF.

This chain joins TRBV5-1 and TRBJ2-1; D uncertain. In germline, CDR1 is SGHRS, CDR2 YFSETQ. Trimming removed 1 base from V and 0 bases from J, with 8 bases in between. The CDR3 runs 15 residues. In DNA, the CDR3 is TGCGCCAGCAGCTTGATGACGGGCTCCTACAATGAGCAGTTCTTC. It specifies CASSLMTGSYNEQFF. The complete variable domain, with remaining parts taken from reference TRBV5-1 and TRBJ2-1, reads KAGVTQTPRYLIKTRGQQVTLSCSPISGHRSVSWYQQTPGQGLQFLFEYFSETQRNKGNFPGRFSGRQFSNSRSEMNVSTLELGDSALYLCASSLMTGSYNEQFFGPGTRLTVL.

CDR3 nucleotides: TGTGCCAGCAGCTTAGATCCAGGTTACGAGCAGTACTTC. It codes for CASSLDPGYEQYF. V gene TRBV11-3 combines with J gene TRBJ2-7; no clear D. In germline, CDR1 is SGHNT, CDR2 YENEEA. The germline V and J ends were trimmed by 0 bases and 4 bases, with 7 bases remaining between them. This CDR3 comprises 13 residues.

The J gene is TRBJ1-4, the V gene TRBV4-2; no clear D. This CDR3 is built from 20 residues. Germline CDR1 and CDR2: LGHNA and YNFKEQ. The V end lost 0 bases, the J end lost 0 bases, and 20 bases lay between the germline ends. CDR3 in amino acids: CASSQEFPALGLATNEKLFF. The CDR3 region has the DNA TGTGCCAGCAGCCAAGAGTTCCCAGCCCTTGGACTTGCAACTAATGAAAAACTGTTTTTT.

The chain links TRBV6-1 to TRBJ1-1; the match to TRBD1 covers 9 bases. This CDR3 comprises 15 residues. Germline loops: CDR1 MNHNS, CDR2 SASEGT. Germline trimming cut 7 bases from V and 3 bases from J; bases unmatched to any gene: 9. CDR3 DNA: TGTGCCAGCACCCTGGGACAGGGCTTGGACACTGAAGCTTTCTTT. Translation: CASTLGQGLDTEAFF.

V gene TRBV4-1 combines with J gene TRBJ2-1; 9 nucleotides agree with TRBD2. V lost 6 bases and J lost 2; bases outside the gene matches: 5. The CDR3 consists of 15 residues. Per germline, CDR1 MGHRA and CDR2 YSYEKL. DNA for the CDR3: TGCGCCAGCAGGGAACTAGCGGGTACCTACAATGAGCAGTTCTTC. Residues: CASRELAGTYNEQFF.

The chain joins TRBV28 to TRBJ2-2, with D hard to call. This CDR3 has 15 amino acids. V was trimmed by 4 bases and J by 3 bases, leaving 12 bases between them. CDR1 and CDR2 from the germline V gene are MDHEN and SYDVKM. Written as DNA, the CDR3 is TGTGCCAGCAGTTCGGTAGGGCCGGACACCGGGGAGCTGTTTTTT. It encodes CASSSVGPDTGELFF.

DNA of the CDR3: TGCAGTGCTGACGACGGGGAAAAACTGTTTTTT. This gives the protein CSADDGEKLFF. The V and J genes are TRBV20-1 and TRBJ1-4; no clear D. The CDR3 runs to 11 residues. The V end was cut by 5 bases, the J end by 8 bases, with 9 bases between. Germline V CDR1 and CDR2: DFQATT, SNEGSKA (reference sequence).

The gene calls are TRBV5-4 and TRBJ1-2; TRBD1 matches at 10 bases. Trimming cost V 2 bases and J 6 bases; bases outside gene matches: 7. The CDR3 has 15 residues. CDR1 is SGHNT, CDR2 YYREEE, per germline (reference sequence). CDR3 amino acids: CASSFAGQGYNGYTF. The CDR3 bases are TGTGCCAGCAGCTTCGCGGGACAGGGGTATAATGGCTACACCTTC.

V usage is TRBV30 and J usage is TRBJ1-1, with D perhaps matching TRBD1 (5 bases). CDR1 and CDR2 from the germline V gene are GTSNPN and SVGIG (reference sequence). The V end was cut by 2 bases, the J end by 4 bases, with 20 bases between. There are 16 residues in the CDR3. CDR3 nucleotide sequence: TGTGCCTGGAGTCACGGGGGAGCGTCAGCGGGCACTGAAGCTTTCTTT. Encoded protein: CAWSHGGASAGTEAFF.

The V gene is TRBV29-1, the J gene TRBJ1-1; D call uncertain. Germline V gene lookup returns CDR1 SQVTM and CDR2 ANQGSEA. There are 14 residues in the CDR3. Trimming shortened V by 4 bases and J by 5 bases, and 17 bases separated the two germline ends. CDR3 coding DNA: TGCAGCGTTGCCCCCCCCCGGGAAGGTACTGAAGCTTTCTTT. Encoded protein: CSVAPPREGTEAFF.

The CDR3 loop is CSVYSESDGYTF. CDR3 in DNA: TGCAGCGTTTATTCAGAATCCGATGGCTACACCTTC. The J gene is TRBJ1-2, the V gene TRBV29-1; D not resolved. The germline gives CDR1 SQVTM, CDR2 ANQGSEA. This CDR3 comprises 12 residues. The V and J ends lost 5 bases and 6 bases respectively, with 13 bases between them.